This T cell receptor (beta chain) comes out of a study of T-cell reconstitution after alpha-beta-depleted transplantation in children. V was shortened by 2 bases and J by 5 bases, with 17 bases between the two germline ends. Germline V CDR1 and CDR2: LNHDA, SQIVND (reference sequence). This CDR3 comprises 16 residues. Unique molecular identifiers were used to barcode this TCRbeta library. MiXCR was run by TCRdb on the PCR reads, yielding one entry per CDR3 protein. Among roughly 500,000 distinct CDR3 sequences listed, approximately 32% were seen once. The chain uses TRBV19 and TRBJ2-3; a weak D match, TRBD2 (5 bases). The receptor was derived from a human donor who donated a stem cell graft to a child with aplastic anemia. Sequenced here: PBMCs from the stem cell graft donor, sampled from the stem cell graft. The CDR3 DNA is TGTGCCAGTAGTATAAGGAGTCTAGCTAAACTAGATACGCAGTATTTT. Amino acids: CASSIRSLAKLDTQYF.